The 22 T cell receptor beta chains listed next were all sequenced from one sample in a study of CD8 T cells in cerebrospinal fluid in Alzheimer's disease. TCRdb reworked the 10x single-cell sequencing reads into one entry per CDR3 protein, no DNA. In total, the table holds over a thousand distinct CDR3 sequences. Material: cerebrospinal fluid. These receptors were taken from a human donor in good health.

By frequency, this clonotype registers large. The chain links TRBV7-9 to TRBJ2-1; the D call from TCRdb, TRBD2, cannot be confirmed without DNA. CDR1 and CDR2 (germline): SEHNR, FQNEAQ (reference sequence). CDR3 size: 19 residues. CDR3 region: CASSPRAGNGWGTDNEQFF. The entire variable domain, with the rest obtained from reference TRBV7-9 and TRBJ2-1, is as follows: DTGVSQNPRHKITKRGQNVTFRCDPISEHNRLYWYRQTLGQGPEFLTYFQNEAQLEKSRLLSDRFSAERPKGSFSTLEIQRTEQGDSAMYLCASSPRAGNGWGTDNEQFFGPGTRLTVL.

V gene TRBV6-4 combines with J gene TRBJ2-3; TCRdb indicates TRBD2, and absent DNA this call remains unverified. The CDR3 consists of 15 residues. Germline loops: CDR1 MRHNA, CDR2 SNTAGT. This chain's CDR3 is CASSEGGSGTDTQYF.

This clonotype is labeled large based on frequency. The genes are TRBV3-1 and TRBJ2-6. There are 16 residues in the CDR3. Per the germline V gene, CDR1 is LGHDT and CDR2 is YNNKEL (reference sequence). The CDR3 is CASSQDGSSGANVLTF. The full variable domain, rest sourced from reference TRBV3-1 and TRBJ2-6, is DTAVSQTPKYLVTQMGNDKSIKCEQNLGHDTMYWYKQDSKKFLKIMFSYNNKELIINETVPNRFSPKSPDKAHLNLHINSLELGDSAVYFCASSQDGSSGANVLTFGAGSRLTVL.

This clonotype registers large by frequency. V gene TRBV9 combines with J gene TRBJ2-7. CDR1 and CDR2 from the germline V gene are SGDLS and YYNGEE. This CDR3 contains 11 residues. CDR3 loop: CASSDLGRQYF.

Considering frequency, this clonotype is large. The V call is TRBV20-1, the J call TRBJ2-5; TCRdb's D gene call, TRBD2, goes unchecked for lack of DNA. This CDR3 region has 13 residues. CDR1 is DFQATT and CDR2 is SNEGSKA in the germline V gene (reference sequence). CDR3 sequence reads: CSAREVSGNIQYF.

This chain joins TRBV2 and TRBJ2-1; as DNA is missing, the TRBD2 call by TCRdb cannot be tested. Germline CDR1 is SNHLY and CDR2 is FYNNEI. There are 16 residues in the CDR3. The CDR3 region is CASEGSGRAKGNEQFF. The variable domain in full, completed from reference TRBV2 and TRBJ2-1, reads EPEVTQTPSHQVTQMGQEVILRCVPISNHLYFYWYRQILGQKVEFLVSFYNNEISEKSEIFDDQFSVERPDGSNFTLKIRSTKLEDSAMYFCASEGSGRAKGNEQFFGPGTRLTVL.

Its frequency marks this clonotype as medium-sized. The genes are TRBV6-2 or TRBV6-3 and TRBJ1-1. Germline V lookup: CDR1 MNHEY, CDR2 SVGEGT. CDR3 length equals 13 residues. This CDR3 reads CASTPLTNTEAFF.

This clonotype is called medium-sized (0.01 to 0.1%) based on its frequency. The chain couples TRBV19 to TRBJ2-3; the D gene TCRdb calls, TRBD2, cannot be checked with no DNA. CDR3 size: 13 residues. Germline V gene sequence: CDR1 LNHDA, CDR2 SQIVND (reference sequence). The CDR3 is CASNMGRTDTQYF.

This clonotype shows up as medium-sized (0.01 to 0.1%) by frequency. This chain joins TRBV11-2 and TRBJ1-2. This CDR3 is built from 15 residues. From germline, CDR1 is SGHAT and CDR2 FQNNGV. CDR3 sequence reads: CASSLVDQGQWGYTF.

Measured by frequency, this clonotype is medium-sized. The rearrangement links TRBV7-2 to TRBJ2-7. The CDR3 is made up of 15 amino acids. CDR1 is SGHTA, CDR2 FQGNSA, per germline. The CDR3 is CASSLAGSRNYEQYF.

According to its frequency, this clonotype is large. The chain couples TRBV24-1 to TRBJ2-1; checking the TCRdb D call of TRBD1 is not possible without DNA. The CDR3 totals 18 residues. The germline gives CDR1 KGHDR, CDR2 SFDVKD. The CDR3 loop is CATSHTSPGQNLGNEQFF.

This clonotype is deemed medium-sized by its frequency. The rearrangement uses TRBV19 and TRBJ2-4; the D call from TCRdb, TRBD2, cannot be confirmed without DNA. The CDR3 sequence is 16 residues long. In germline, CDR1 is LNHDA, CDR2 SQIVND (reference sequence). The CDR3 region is CASSTLPGLAGNIQYF. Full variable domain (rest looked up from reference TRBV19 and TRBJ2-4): DGGITQSPKYLFRKEGQNVTLSCEQNLNHDAMYWYRQDPGQGLRLIYYSQIVNDFQKGDIAEGYSVSREKKESFPLTVTSAQKNPTAFYLCASSTLPGLAGNIQYFGAGTRLSVL.

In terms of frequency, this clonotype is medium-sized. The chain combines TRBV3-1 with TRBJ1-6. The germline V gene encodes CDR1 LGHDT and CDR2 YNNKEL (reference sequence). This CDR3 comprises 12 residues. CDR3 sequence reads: CASSQLNSPLHF.

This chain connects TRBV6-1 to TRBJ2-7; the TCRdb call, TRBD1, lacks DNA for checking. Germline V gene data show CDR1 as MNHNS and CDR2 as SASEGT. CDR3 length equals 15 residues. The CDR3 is CASRGTGDQGYEQYF.

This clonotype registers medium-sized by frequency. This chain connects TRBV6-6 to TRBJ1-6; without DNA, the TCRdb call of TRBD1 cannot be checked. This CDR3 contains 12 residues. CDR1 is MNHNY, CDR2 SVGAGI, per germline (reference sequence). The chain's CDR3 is CASTERQGQFHF.

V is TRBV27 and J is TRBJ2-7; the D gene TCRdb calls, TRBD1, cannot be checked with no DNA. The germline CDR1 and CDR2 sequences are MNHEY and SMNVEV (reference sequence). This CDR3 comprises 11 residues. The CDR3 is CASTGGHEQYF.

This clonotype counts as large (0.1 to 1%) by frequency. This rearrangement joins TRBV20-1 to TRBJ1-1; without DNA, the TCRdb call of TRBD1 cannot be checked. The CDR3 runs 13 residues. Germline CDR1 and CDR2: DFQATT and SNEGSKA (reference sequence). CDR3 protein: CSAPGGVNTEAFF.

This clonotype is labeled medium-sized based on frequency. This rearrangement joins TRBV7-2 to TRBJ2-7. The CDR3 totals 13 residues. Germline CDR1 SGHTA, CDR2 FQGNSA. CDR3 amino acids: CASSLPGSYEQYF.

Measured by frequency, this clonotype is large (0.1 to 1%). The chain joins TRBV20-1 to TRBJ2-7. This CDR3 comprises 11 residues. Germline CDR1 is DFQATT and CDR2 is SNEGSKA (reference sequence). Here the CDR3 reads CSAIDLYEQYF.

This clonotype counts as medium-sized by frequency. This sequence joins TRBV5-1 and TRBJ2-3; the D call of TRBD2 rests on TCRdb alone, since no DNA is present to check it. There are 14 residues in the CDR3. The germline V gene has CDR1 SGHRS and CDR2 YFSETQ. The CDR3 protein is CASSLAVFTDTQYF. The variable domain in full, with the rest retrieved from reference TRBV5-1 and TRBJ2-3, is KAGVTQTPRYLIKTRGQQVTLSCSPISGHRSVSWYQQTPGQGLQFLFEYFSETQRNKGNFPGRFSGRQFSNSRSEMNVSTLELGDSALYLCASSLAVFTDTQYFGPGTRLTVL.

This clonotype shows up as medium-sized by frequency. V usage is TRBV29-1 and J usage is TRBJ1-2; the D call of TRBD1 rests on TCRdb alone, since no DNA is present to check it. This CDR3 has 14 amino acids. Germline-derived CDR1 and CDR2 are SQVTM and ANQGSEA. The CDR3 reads CSVEFDSFIYGYTF.

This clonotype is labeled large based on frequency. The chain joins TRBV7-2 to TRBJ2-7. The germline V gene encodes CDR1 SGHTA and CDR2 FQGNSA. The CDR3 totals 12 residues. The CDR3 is CASSSYLDEQYF.